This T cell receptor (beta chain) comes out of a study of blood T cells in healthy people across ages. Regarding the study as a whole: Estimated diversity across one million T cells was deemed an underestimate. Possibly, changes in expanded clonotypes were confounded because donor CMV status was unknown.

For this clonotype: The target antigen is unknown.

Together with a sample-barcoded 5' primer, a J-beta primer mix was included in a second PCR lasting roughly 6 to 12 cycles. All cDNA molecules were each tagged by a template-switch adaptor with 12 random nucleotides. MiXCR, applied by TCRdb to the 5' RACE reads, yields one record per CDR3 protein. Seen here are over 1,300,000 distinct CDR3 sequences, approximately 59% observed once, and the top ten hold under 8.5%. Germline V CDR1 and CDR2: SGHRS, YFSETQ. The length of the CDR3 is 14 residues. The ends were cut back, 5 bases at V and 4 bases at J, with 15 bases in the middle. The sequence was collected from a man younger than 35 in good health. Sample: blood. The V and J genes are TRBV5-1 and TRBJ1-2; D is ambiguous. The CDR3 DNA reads TGCGCCAGCAGGGTTCCCGGCGAGGCCTATGGCTACACCTTC. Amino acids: CASRVPGEAYGYTF.